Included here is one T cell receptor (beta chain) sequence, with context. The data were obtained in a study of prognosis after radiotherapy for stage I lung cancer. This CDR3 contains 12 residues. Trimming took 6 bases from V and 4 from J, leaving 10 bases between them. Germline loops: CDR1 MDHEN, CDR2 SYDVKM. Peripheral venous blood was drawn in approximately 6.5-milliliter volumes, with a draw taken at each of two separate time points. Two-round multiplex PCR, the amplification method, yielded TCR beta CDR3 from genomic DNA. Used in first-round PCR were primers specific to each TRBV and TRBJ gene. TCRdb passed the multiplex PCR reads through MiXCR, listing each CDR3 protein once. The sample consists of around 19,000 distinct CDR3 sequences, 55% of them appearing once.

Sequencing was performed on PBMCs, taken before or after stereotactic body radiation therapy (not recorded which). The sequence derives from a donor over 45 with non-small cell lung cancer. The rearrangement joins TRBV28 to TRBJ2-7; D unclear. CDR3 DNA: TGTGCCAGCAGGGTAGCTGTATACGAGCAGTACTTC. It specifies CASRVAVYEQYF. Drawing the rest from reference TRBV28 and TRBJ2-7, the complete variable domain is DVKVTQSSRYLVKRTGEKVFLECVQDMDHENMFWYRQDPGLGLRLIYFSYDVKMKEKGDIPEGYSVSREKKERFSLILESASTNQTSMYLCASRVAVYEQYFGPGTRLTVT.